The 7 T cell receptor beta chains given below trace back to one sample, sequenced in a study of graft-versus-host responses after intestinal transplantation. These receptors' antigens are unknown. TCRdb keeps only in-frame clones here, not all; method: immunoSEQ multiplex PCR. The profile shows 80,000 to 90,000 clones, roughly 92% of them singletons. The sequences come from unstimulated CD4+ T cells sorted from spleen or lymph node cells, collected before intestinal transplant. All receptors come from a human donor who received an intestinal transplant.

This clone was observed a handful of times. The J gene is TRBJ2-1, the V gene TRBV5-1, with 7 bases aligning to TRBD2. V lost 1 base, J lost 6 bases, and 7 bases stayed unmatched. Germline-derived CDR1 and CDR2 are SGHRS and YFSETQ. This CDR3 comprises 15 residues. The CDR3 DNA follows: TGCGCCAGCAGCTTGATAAAATGGGGGGGCAATGAGCAGTTCTTC. Residues: CASSLIKWGGNEQFF.

This CDR3 is CAWSTGTGGYEQYF. The CDR3 nucleotides read TGTGCCTGGAGTACCGGGACAGGGGGATACGAGCAGTACTTC. V usage is TRBV30 and J usage is TRBJ2-7; 11 bases match TRBD1. CDR3 length equals 14 residues. V lost 2 bases and J lost 4; bases outside the gene matches: 4. The germline V gene has CDR1 GTSNPN and CDR2 SVGIG (reference sequence).

The chain carries TRBV6-1 and TRBJ2-1; 11 bases are a match to TRBD2. Germline V CDR1 and CDR2: MNHNS, SASEGT. CDR3 length: 15 amino acids. J lost 3 bases, V lost 4 bases, and 2 bases had no gene match. CDR3 sequence reads: CASSALAGGYNEQFF. CDR3 nucleotide sequence: TGTGCCAGCAGTGCGCTAGCGGGAGGCTACAATGAGCAGTTCTTC.

This clone has only one observation. This chain joins TRBV4-1 and TRBJ2-2; D is perhaps TRBD1 (5 bases). Germline CDR1 MGHRA, CDR2 YSYEKL. The CDR3 covers 18 residues. V lost 1 base and J lost 1, with 16 bases in between. The CDR3 nucleotides read TGCGCCAGCAGCCAAGCTGAACGGTTTAGGGGGAACACCGGGGAGCTGTTTTTT. Encoded protein: CASSQAERFRGNTGELFF.

This clone appeared a few times. The chain uses TRBV28 and TRBJ2-1, with 9 nucleotides matching TRBD2. CDR1 and CDR2 (germline): MDHEN, SYDVKM. The CDR3 sequence is 17 residues long. V dropped 4 bases and J dropped 0; count of bases not matched to a gene: 7. CDR3 sequence reads: CASSSLRLADSYNEQFF. For the CDR3, the DNA is TGTGCCAGCAGTTCGCTACGACTAGCGGACTCCTACAATGAGCAGTTCTTC.

The rearrangement uses TRBV6-5 and TRBJ2-1; maybe TRBD2 (6 bases). Trimming removed 0 bases from V and 10 bases from J, with 19 bases in between. Germline V gives CDR1 MNHEY, CDR2 SVGAGI. There are 16 residues in the CDR3. The CDR3 DNA is TGTGCCAGCAGTTACTCGAAGTCTGGTCTAGGAGGGGAGCAGTTCTTC. Protein: CASSYSKSGLGGEQFF.

The rearrangement links TRBV7-9 to TRBJ1-6; unclear D gene. Trimming cost V 5 bases and J 7 bases, with 9 bases left between them. The CDR3 runs 13 residues. Germline-derived CDR1 and CDR2 are SEHNR and FQNEAQ (reference sequence). CDR3 DNA: TGTGCCAGCAGCCCCCCGGGCAATTCACCCCTCCACTTT. This sequence encodes CASSPPGNSPLHF.